This T cell receptor beta chain appears in the sequencing data of a study of CD8 T cells in ankylosing spondylitis. Study-wide results and caveats: Relatively rare in peripheral blood, disease-linked clones were also CD8+. Enrichment of disease-linked clones was reportedly significant in matched ankylosing spondylitis synovial fluid. Reactive arthritis synovial fluid and blood previously showed some of these motif variants. Characteristic of ankylosing spondylitis blood, it appeared, was a TCR beta motif comprising eight highly homologous variants.

As concerns this clonotype: The antigen remains unidentified.

Libraries of TCR beta came from quantitative 5'-RACE with molecular barcodes. TCRdb reprocessed the 5' RACE reads via MiXCR and lists one record per CDR3 protein. The table has a few hundred thousand distinct CDR3 sequences, 17% seen once. The CDR3 is 16 amino acids. Germline-derived CDR1 and CDR2 are MNHNS and SASEGT. Trimming removed 5 bases from V and 8 bases from J, with 22 bases in between. Material for sequencing was blood, either unsorted or a sorted T cell fraction (not recorded which). This clonotype originated in a male donor with ankylosing spondylitis. The chain uses TRBV6-1 and TRBJ2-4, with a weak D call TRBD2 (6 bases). The CDR3 region is CASSRDAGRRQDIQYF. CDR3 bases: TGTGCCAGCAGTCGGGACGCGGGGCGCCGTCAGGACATTCAGTACTTC.